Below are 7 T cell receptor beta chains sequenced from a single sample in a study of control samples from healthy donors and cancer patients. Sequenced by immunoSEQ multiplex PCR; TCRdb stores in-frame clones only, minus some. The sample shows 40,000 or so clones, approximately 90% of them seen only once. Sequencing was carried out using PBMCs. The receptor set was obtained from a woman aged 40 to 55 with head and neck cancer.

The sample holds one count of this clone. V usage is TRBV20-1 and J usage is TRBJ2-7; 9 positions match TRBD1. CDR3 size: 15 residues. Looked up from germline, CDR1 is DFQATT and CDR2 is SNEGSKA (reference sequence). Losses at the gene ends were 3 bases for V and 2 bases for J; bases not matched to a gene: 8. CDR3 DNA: TGCAGTGCTAGTTCCTACAGGGGGCCCGCCTACGAGCAGTACTTC. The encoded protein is CSASSYRGPAYEQYF.

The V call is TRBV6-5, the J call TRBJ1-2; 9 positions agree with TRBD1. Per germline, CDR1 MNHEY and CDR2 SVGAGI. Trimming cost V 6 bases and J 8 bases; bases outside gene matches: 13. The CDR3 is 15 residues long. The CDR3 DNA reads TGTGCCAGCAGAGCCGGGTATGGGACAGGGTCCGGCTACACCTTC. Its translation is CASRAGYGTGSGYTF.

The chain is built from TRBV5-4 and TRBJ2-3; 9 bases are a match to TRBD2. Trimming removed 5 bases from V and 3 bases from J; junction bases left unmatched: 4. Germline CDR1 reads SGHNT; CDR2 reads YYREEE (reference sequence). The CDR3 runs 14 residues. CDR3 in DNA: TGTGCCAGCAGGACTAGCGGAAGTACAGATACGCAGTATTTT. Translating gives CASRTSGSTDTQYF.

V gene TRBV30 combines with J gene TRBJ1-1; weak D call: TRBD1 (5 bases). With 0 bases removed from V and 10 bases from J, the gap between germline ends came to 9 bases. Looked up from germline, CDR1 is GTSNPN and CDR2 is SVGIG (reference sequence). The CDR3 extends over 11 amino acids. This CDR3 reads CAWSVGVVAFF. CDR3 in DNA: TGTGCCTGGAGTGTAGGGGTAGTAGCTTTCTTT.

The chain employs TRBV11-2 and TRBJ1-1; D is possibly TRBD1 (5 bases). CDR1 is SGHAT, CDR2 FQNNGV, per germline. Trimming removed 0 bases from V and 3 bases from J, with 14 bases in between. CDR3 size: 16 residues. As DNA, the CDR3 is TGTGCCAGCAGCTTAGATCGGGGAGGGGTGGACACTGAAGCTTTCTTT. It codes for CASSLDRGGVDTEAFF.

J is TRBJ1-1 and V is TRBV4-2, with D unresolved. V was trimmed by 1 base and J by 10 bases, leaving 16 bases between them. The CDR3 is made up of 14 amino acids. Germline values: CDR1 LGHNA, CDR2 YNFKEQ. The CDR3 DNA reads TGTGCCAGCAGCCAAGGGGAAATCCCCGTATTAGCTTTCTTT. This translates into CASSQGEIPVLAFF.

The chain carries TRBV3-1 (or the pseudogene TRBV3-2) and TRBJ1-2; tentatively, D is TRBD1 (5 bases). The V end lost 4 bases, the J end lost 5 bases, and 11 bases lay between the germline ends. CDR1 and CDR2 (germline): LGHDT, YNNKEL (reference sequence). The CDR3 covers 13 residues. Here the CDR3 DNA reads TGTGCCAGCAGCCCCGGGGCCCAATATGGCTACACCTTC. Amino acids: CASSPGAQYGYTF.